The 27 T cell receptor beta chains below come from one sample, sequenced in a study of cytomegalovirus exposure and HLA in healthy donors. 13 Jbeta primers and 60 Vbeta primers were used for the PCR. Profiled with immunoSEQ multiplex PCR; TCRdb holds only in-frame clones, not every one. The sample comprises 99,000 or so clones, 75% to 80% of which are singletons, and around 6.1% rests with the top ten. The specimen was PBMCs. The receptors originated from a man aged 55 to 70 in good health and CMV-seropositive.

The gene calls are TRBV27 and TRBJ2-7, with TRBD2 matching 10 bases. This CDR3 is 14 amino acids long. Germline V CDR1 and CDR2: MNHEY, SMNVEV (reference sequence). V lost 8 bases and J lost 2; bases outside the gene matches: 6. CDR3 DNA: TGTGCCAGCGCTAGCGGGGGCCTTCCCTACGAGCAGTACTTC. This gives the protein CASASGGLPYEQYF.

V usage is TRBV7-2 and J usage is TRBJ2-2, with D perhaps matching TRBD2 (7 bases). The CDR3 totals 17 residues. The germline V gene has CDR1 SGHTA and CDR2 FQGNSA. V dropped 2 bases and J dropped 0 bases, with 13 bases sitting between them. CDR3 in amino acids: CASSLFGGGANTGELFF. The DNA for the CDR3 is TGTGCCAGCAGCTTATTCGGCGGGGGCGCGAACACCGGGGAGCTGTTTTTT.

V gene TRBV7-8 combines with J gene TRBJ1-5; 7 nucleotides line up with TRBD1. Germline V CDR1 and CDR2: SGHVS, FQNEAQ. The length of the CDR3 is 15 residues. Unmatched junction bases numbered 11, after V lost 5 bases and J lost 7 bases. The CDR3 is CASSLQTGQGQPQHF. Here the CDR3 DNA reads TGTGCCAGCAGCCTCCAGACAGGGCAGGGCCAGCCCCAGCATTTT.

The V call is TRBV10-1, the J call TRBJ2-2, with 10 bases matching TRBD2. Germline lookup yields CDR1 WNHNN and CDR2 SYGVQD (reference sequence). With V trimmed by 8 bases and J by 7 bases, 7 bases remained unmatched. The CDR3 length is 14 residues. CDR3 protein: CASQSGGANGELFF. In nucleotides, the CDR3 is TGCGCCAGCCAGAGCGGGGGGGCCAACGGGGAGCTGTTTTTT.

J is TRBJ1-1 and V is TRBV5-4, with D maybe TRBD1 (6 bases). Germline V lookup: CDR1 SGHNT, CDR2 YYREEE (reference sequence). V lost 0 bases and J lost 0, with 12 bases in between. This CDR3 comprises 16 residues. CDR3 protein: CASSLVATGLNTEAFF. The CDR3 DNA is TGTGCCAGCAGCTTGGTGGCGACAGGCTTGAACACTGAAGCTTTCTTT.

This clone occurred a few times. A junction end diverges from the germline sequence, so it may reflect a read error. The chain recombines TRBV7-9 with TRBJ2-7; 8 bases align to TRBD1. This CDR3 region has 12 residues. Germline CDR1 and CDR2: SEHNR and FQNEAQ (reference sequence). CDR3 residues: CSSSFRDRFRYF. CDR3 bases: TGTTCCAGCAGCTTCCGGGACAGGTTCCGTTACTTC.

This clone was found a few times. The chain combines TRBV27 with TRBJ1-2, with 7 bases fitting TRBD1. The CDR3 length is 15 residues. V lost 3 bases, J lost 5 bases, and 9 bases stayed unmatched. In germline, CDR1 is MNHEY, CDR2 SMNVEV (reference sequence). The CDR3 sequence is CASSLSPQGRYGYTF. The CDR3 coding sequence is TGTGCCAGCAGTTTGTCCCCACAGGGGAGGTATGGCTACACCTTC.

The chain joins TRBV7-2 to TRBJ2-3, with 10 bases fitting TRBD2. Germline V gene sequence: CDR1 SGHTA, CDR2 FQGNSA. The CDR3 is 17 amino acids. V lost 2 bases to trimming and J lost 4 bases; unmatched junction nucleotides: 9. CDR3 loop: CASSLQRGGIRPDTQYF. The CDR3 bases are TGTGCCAGCAGCTTACAGCGGGGGGGCATTCGGCCAGATACGCAGTATTTT. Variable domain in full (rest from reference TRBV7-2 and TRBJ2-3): GAGVSQSPSNKVTEKGKDVELRCDPISGHTALYWYRQSLGQGLEFLIYFQGNSAPDKSGLPSDRFSAERTGGSVSTLTIQRTQQEDSAVYLCASSLQRGGIRPDTQYFGPGTRLTVL.

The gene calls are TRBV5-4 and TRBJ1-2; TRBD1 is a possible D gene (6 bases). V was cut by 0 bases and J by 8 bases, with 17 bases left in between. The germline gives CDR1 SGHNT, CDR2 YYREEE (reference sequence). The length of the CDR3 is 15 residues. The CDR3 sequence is CASSLEGGGGRGYTF. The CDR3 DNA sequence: TGTGCCAGCAGCTTGGAAGGGGGGGGTGGGAGAGGCTACACCTTC.

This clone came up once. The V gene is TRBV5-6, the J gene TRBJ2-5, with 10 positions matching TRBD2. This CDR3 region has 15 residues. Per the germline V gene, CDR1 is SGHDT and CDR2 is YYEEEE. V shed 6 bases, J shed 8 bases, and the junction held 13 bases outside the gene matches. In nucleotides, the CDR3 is TGTGCCAGCACCCTCAGTGGCCTAGCGGGGGAAACCCAGTACTTC. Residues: CASTLSGLAGETQYF.

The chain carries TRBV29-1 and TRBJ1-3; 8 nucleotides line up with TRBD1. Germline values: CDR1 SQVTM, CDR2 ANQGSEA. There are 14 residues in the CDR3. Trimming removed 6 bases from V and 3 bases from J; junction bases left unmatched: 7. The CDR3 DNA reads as TGCAGCGTCTTGACAGGGGCAATTGGAAACACCATATATTTT. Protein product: CSVLTGAIGNTIYF.

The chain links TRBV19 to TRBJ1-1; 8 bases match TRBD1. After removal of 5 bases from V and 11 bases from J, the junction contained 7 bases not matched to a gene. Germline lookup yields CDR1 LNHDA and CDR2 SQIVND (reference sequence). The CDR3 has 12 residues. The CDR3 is CASSAGGWDAFF. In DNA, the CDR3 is TGTGCCAGTAGTGCAGGGGGCTGGGATGCTTTCTTT. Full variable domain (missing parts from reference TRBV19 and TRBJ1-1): DGGITQSPKYLFRKEGQNVTLSCEQNLNHDAMYWYRQDPGQGLRLIYYSQIVNDFQKGDIAEGYSVSREKKESFPLTVTSAQKNPTAFYLCASSAGGWDAFFGQGTRLTVV.

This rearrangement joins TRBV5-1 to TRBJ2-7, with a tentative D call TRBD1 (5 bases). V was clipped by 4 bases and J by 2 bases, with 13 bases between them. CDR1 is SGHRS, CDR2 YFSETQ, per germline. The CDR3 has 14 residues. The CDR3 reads CASSIPGSPYEQYF. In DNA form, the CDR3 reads TGCGCCAGCAGCATACCAGGGTCCCCCTACGAGCAGTACTTC.

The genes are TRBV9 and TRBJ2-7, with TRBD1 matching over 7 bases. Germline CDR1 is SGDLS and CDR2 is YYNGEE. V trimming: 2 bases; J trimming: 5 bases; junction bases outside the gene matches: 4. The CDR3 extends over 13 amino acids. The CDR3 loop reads CASSVRQGDEQYF. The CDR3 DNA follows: TGTGCCAGCAGCGTTCGACAGGGTGACGAGCAGTACTTC.

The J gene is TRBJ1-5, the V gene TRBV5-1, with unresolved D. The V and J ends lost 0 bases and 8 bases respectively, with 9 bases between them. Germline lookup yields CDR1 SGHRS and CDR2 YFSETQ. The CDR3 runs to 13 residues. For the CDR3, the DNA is TGCGCCAGCAGCTTGGGAGGGCTGGAGCCCCAGCATTTT. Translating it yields CASSLGGLEPQHF.

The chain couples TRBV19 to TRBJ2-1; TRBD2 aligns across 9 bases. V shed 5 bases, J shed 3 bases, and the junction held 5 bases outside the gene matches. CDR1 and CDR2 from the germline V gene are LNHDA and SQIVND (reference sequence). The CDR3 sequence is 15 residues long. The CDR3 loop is CASSGGGGFYNEQFF. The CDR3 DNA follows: TGTGCCAGTAGTGGCGGGGGGGGTTTCTACAATGAGCAGTTCTTC.

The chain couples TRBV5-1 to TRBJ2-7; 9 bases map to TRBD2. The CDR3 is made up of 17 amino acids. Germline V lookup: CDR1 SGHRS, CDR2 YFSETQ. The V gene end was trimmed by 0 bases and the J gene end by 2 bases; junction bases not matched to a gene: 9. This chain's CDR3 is CASSLAARGGIPYEQYF. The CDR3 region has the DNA TGCGCCAGCAGCTTGGCCGCGCGGGGGGGCATCCCCTACGAGCAGTACTTC. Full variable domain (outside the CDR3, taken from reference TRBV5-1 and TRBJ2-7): KAGVTQTPRYLIKTRGQQVTLSCSPISGHRSVSWYQQTPGQGLQFLFEYFSETQRNKGNFPGRFSGRQFSNSRSEMNVSTLELGDSALYLCASSLAARGGIPYEQYFGPGTRLTVT.

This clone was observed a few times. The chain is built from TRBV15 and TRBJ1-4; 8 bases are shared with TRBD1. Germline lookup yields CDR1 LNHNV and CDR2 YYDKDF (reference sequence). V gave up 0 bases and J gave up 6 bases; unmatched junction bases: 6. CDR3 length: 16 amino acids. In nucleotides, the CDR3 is TGTGCCACCAGCAGAGAAACCGGGACAGGCGATGAAAAACTGTTTTTT. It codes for CATSRETGTGDEKLFF.

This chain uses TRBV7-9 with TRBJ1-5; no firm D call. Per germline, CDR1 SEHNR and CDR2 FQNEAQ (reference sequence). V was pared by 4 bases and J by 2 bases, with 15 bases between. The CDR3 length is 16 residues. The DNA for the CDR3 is TGTGCCAGCAGCTCACCCCAGAGGGCGGGCAATCAGCCCCAGCATTTT. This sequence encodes CASSSPQRAGNQPQHF.

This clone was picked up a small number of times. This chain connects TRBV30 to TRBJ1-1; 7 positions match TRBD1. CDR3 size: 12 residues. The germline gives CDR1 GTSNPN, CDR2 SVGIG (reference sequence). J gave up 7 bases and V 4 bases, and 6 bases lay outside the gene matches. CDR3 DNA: TGTGCCTGGACAAAACAGGGGTTTGAAGCTTTCTTT. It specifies CAWTKQGFEAFF.

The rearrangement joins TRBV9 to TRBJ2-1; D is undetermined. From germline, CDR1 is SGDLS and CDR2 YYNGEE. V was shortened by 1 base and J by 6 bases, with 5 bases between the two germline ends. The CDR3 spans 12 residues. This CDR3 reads CASSVTGNEQFF. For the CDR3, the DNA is TGTGCCAGCAGCGTAACCGGCAATGAGCAGTTCTTC. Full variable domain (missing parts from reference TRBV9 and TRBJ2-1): DSGVTQTPKHLITATGQRVTLRCSPRSGDLSVYWYQQSLDQGLQFLIQYYNGEERAKGNILERFSAQQFPDLHSELNLSSLELGDSALYFCASSVTGNEQFFGPGTRLTVL.

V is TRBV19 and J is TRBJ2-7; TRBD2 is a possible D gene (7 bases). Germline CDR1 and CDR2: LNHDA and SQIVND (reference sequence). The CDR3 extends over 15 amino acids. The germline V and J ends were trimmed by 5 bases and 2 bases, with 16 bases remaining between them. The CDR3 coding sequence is TGTGCCAGTAGTCCTACGGGGGGCAATACCTACGAGCAGTACTTC. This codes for CASSPTGGNTYEQYF.

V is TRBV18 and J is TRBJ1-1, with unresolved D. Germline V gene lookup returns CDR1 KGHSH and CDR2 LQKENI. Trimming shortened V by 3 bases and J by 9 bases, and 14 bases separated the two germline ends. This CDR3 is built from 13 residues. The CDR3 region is CASSPDEEGKAFF. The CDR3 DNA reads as TGTGCCAGCTCACCTGACGAGGAAGGAAAAGCTTTCTTT.

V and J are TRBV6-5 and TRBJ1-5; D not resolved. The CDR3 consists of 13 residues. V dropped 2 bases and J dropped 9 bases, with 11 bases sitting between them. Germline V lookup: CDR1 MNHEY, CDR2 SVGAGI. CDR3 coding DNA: TGTGCCAGCAGTTACGCCTCGGGAGGGCCCCAGCATTTT. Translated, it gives CASSYASGGPQHF.

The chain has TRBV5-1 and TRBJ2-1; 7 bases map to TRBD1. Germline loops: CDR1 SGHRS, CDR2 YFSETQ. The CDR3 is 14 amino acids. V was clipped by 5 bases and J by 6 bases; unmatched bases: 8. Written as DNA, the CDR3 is TGCGCCAGCAGTGAGAAGGCAGGGGGCAATGAGCAGTTCTTC. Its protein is CASSEKAGGNEQFF.

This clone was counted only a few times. The chain's CDR3 is CASSLELRVSTEAFF. The CDR3 bases are TGTGCCAGCAGCCTAGAACTCAGGGTAAGCACTGAAGCTTTCTTT. V usage is TRBV9 and J usage is TRBJ1-1, with D perhaps TRBD1 (5 bases). V dropped 4 bases and J dropped 4 bases, with 17 bases sitting between them. The CDR3 totals 15 residues. The germline CDR1 and CDR2 sequences are SGDLS and YYNGEE.

The DNA of the CDR3 is TGTGCCAGCAGCCCCGGGTTTTCGCGCAATCAGCCCCAGCATTTT. It codes for CASSPGFSRNQPQHF. The V and J genes are TRBV7-2 and TRBJ1-5; D not certain. The V gene lost 5 bases and the J gene lost 2 bases, with 13 bases spanning the gap. The CDR3 spans 15 residues. The germline gives CDR1 SGHTA, CDR2 FQGNSA.